This entry is about one T cell receptor beta chain. This specimen comes from a study of control samples from healthy donors and cancer patients. CDR1 MNHEY and CDR2 SVGAGI come from the germline V gene. This CDR3 is 16 amino acids long. Germline trimming cut 4 bases from V and 4 bases from J; bases unmatched to any gene: 6. TCRdb's table, derived via immunoSEQ multiplex PCR, lists solely in-frame clones and lacks some. The table lists over 150,000 clones, 94% of them singletons. The J gene is TRBJ2-1, the V gene TRBV6-5, with TRBD1 matching 11 bases. Sequencing was performed on PBMCs. The origin of this receptor is a man aged 55 to 70 with colorectal cancer. Written as DNA, the CDR3 is TGTGCCAGCAGTTTTACCGGACAGGGGGCTTACAATGAGCAGTTCTTC. It specifies CASSFTGQGAYNEQFF.